Listed below are T cell receptor beta chains from one sample, sequenced in a study of OX40 agonist ivuxolimab in advanced cancers. Here immunoSEQ multiplex PCR was the method, and the copy in TCRdb shows in-frame clones only, minus some. The profile covers over 60,000 clones, with 80% to 90% appearing a single time and approximately 0.91% taken by the ten largest. The starting material was CD4+ or CD8+ T cells sorted from blood, obtained in a trial of the OX40 agonist ivuxolimab. The source of these receptors is an adult with an advanced solid tumor such as melanoma, head and neck, liver or kidney cancer. Both conserved end residues are part of each CDR3. Fields, in order: J gene, clone size, V gene, D gene, CDR3 DNA, CDR3 protein. D genes are given only for firm matches. Clone size appears in some rows only: once, few, many, or a class for an expanded clone.

>TRBJ1-4|NA|TRBV19|NA
TGTGCCAGTAGGCACCGGGACGCTCGGGAAAAACTGTTTTTT
CASRHRDAREKLFF
>TRBJ1-2|NA|TRBV30|NA
TGTGCCTGGAGTGTGGCCGTCAACTATGGCTACACCTTC
CAWSVAVNYGYTF
>TRBJ2-7|few|TRBV19|NA
TGTGCCAGTGGCTCGGGCTACGAGCAGTACTTC
CASGSGYEQYF
>TRBJ2-1|NA|TRBV14|TRBD2
TGTGCCAGCAGCCAGGGACTAGCGGGCCATCAGAGCTCCTACAATGAGCAGTTCTTC
CASSQGLAGHQSSYNEQFF
>TRBJ1-4|NA|TRBV9|TRBD1
TGTGCCAGCAGCTTCCGGGGACAGGGTGGTGAAAAACTGTTTTTT
CASSFRGQGGEKLFF
>TRBJ2-3|NA|TRBV7-8|NA
TGTGCCAGCAGCCTACGGGGAGACACTAGCACAGATACGCAGTATTTT
CASSLRGDTSTDTQYF
>TRBJ1-2|NA|TRBV27|TRBD1
TGTGCCAGCAGTTTAAGGGGACAGGGGGCGTACTATGGCTACACCTTC
CASSLRGQGAYYGYTF
>TRBJ2-7|NA|TRBV7-3|TRBD1
TGTGCCAGCAGCTTGGACAGGGGGCGTTACGAGCAGTACTTC
CASSLDRGRYEQYF
>TRBJ2-2|once|TRBV7-9|NA
TGTGCCAGCAGCTTAGATACCGGGGAGCTGTTTTTT
CASSLDTGELFF
>TRBJ2-7|NA|TRBV6-1|TRBD1
TGTGCCAGCAGTGCACCGGGACAGGGGCCCGACGAGCAGTACTTC
CASSAPGQGPDEQYF
>TRBJ2-5|NA|TRBV11-2|TRBD2
TGTGCCAGCAGCCAGACTAGCGGGGGGGCTGGGACCCAGTACTTC
CASSQTSGGAGTQYF
>TRBJ2-5|NA|TRBV6-5|NA
TGTGCCAGCAGTTACAAAATCCGGGGGACCCAGTACTTC
CASSYKIRGTQYF
>TRBJ2-5|NA|TRBV19|TRBD2
TGTGCCAGTAGTCCCCCGGGTGGCGGGAGTGAGACCCAGTACTTC
CASSPPGGGSETQYF
>TRBJ1-1|NA|TRBV5-1|TRBD1
TGCGCCAGCAGCTTCCAGGGGGGCACTGAAGCTTTCTTT
CASSFQGGTEAFF
>TRBJ1-6|NA|TRBV15|NA
TGTGCCACCAGCAGAGATCGGGGGATTTATTCACCCCTCCACTTT
CATSRDRGIYSPLHF
>TRBJ2-7|NA|TRBV21-1|NA
TGTGCCAGCAGCCGGGACTACAACCACTACGAGCAGTACTTC
CASSRDYNHYEQYF